This record concerns one T cell receptor beta chain sequence. The CDR3 length is 15 residues. CDR1 is SGHRS, CDR2 YFSETQ, per germline. V shed 4 bases and J 5 bases; nucleotides not matched to a gene: 8. The source of the sample is a study of blood T cell repertoires in COVID-19. Profiling relied on immunoSEQ multiplex PCR, and the TCRdb table lists in-frame clones only, not all of them. This table holds a few hundred thousand clones, approximately 91% found once. The rearrangement links TRBV5-1 to TRBJ1-5; TRBD1 matches at 8 bases. Sequenced material: PBMCs or T cells enriched from blood (not recorded which). The source of this sequence is a woman aged 40 to 50 who had recovered from COVID-19. In nucleotides, the CDR3 is TGCGCCAGCAGCCTGGACGGACAGGGAGATCAGCCCCAGCATTTT. It yields the protein CASSLDGQGDQPQHF.